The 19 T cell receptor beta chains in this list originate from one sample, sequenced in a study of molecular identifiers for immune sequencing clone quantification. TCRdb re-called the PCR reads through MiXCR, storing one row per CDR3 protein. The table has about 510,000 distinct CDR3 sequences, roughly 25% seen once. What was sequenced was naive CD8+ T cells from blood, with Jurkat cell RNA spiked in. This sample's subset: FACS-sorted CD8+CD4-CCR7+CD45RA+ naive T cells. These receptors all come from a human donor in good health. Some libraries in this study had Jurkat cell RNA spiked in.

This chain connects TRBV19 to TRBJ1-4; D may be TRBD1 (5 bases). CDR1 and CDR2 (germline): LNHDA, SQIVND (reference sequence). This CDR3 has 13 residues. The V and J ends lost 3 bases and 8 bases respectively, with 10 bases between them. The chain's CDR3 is CASSIDRGEKLFF. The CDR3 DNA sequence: TGTGCCAGTAGTATCGACAGAGGGGAAAAACTGTTTTTT.

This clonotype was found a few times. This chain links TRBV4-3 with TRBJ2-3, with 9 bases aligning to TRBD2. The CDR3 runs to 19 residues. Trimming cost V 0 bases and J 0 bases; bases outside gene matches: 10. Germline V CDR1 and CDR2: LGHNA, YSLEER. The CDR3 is CASSQEPTSGQLSTDTQYF. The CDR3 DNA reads TGCGCCAGCAGCCAAGAGCCTACTAGCGGGCAGCTAAGCACAGATACGCAGTATTTT.

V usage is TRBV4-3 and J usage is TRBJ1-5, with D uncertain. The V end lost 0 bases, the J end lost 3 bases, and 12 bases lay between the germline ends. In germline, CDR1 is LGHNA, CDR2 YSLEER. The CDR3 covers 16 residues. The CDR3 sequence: CASSQEAGSFNQPQHF. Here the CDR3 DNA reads TGCGCCAGCAGCCAAGAAGCGGGGTCCTTCAATCAGCCCCAGCATTTT.

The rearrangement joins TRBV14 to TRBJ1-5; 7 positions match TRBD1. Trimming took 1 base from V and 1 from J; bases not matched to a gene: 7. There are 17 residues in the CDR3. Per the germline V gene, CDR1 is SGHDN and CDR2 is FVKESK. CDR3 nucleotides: TGTGCCAGCAGCCAAGCCCGACAGGGAGGAAGCAATCAGCCCCAGCATTTT. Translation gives CASSQARQGGSNQPQHF.

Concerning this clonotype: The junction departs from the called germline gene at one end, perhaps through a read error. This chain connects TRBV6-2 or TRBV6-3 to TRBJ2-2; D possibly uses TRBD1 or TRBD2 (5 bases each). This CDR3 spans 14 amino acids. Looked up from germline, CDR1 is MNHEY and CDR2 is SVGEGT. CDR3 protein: CATSGDRGTGELLF. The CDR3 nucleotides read TGTGCCACGAGTGGGGACCGAGGGACCGGGGAGCTGCTTTTT.

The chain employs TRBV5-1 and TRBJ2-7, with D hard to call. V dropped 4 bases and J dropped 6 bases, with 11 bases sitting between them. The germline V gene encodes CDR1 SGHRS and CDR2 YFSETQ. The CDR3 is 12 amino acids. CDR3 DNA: TGCGCCAGCAGCCCGGACGCCGGCGAGCAGTACTTC. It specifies CASSPDAGEQYF.

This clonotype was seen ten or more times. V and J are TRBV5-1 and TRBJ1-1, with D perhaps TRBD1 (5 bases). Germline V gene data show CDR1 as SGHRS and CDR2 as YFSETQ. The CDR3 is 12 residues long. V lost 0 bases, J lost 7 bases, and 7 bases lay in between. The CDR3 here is CASSLVDSEAFF. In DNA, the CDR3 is TGCGCCAGCAGCTTGGTTGACAGTGAAGCTTTCTTT.

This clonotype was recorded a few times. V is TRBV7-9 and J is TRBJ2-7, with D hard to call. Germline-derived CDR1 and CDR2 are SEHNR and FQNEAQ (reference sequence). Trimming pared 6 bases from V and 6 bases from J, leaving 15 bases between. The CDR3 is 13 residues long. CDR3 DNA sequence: TGTGCCAGCAGTCAGACGGACCCCCTCGAGCAGTACTTC. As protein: CASSQTDPLEQYF.

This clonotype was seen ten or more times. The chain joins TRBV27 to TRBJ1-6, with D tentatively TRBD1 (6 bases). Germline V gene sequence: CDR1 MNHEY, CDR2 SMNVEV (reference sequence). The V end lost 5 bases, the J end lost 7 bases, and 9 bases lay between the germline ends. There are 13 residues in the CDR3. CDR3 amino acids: CASSRGQNSPLHF. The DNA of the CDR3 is TGTGCCAGCAGTCGGGGGCAAAATTCACCCCTCCACTTT.

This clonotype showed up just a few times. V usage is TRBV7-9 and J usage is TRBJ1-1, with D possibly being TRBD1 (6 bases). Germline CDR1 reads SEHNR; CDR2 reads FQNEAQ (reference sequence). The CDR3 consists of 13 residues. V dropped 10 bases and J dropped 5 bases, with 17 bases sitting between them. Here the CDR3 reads CATAGGLLTEAFF. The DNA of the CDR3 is TGTGCCACTGCGGGGGGGCTATTAACTGAAGCTTTCTTT.

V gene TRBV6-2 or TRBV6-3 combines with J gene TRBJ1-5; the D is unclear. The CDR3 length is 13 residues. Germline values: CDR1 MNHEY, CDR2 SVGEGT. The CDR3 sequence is CTNTNGYNQPQHF. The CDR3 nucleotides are TGTACCAACACCAATGGATACAATCAGCCCCAGCATTTT.

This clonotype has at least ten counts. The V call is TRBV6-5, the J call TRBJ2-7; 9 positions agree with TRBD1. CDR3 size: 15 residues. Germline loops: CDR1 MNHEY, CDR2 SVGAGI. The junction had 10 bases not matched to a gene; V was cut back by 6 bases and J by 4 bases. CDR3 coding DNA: TGTGCCAGCAGAAACACAGGGGGCGGATTTTACGAGCAGTACTTC. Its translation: CASRNTGGGFYEQYF.

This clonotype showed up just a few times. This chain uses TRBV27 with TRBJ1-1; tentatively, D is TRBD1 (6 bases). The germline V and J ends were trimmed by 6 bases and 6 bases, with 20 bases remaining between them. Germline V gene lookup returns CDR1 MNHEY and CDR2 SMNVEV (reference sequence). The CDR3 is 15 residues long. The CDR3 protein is CASSQGQGGLAEAFF. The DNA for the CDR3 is TGTGCCAGCAGCCAGGGCCAAGGGGGATTAGCTGAAGCTTTCTTT.

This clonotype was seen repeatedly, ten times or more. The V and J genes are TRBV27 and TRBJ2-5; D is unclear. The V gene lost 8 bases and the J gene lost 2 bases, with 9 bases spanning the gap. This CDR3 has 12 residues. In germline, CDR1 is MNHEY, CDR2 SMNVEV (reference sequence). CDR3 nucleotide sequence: TGTGCCAGCGGGTACAGTCAAGAGACCCAGTACTTC. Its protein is CASGYSQETQYF.

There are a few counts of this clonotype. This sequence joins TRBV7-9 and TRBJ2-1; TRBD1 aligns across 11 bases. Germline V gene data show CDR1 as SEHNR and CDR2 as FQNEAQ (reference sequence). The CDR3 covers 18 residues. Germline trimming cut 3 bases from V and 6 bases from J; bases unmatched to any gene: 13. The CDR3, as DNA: TGTGCCAGCAGCTTCACTCGGACAGGGGGCTTTGGGATCAATGAGCAGTTCTTC. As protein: CASSFTRTGGFGINEQFF.

The DNA of the CDR3 is TGTGCCAGCACCTGGGGCGGGGGCACAGATACGCAGTATTTT. This translates into CASTWGGGTDTQYF. The chain links TRBV7-2 to TRBJ2-3; maybe TRBD2 (6 bases). Trimming stripped 7 bases from V and 1 base from J, with 12 bases between. The CDR3 covers 14 residues. The germline gives CDR1 SGHTA, CDR2 FQGNSA. Variable domain in full (rest from reference TRBV7-2 and TRBJ2-3): GAGVSQSPSNKVTEKGKDVELRCDPISGHTALYWYRQSLGQGLEFLIYFQGNSAPDKSGLPSDRFSAERTGGSVSTLTIQRTQQEDSAVYLCASTWGGGTDTQYFGPGTRLTVL.

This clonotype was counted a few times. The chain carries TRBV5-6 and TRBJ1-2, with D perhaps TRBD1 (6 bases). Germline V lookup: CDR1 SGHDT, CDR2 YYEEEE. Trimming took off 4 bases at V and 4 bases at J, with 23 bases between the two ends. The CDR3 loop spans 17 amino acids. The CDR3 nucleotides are TGTGCCAGCAGCGTGGACTACAGGGTGGGGGAATCCTATGGCTACACCTTC. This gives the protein CASSVDYRVGESYGYTF.

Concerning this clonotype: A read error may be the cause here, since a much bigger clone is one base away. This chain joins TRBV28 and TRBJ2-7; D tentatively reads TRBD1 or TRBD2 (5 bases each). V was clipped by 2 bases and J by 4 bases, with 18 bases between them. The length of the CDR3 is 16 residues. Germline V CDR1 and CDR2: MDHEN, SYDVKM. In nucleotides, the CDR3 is TGTGCCAGCAGTTTAGGGCCGACCGGGACCCAGTACGAGCAGTACTTC. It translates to CASSLGPTGTQYEQYF.

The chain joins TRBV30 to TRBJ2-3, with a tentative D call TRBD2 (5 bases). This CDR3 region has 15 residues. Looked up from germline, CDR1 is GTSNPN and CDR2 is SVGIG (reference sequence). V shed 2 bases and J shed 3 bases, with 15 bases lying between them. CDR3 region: CAWSLAGSLTDTQYF. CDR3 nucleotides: TGTGCCTGGAGTCTTGCGGGCAGTCTAACAGATACGCAGTATTTT.